The clone carrying this T cell receptor (beta chain) was seen a few times. The sample originates from a study of T-cell reconstitution after alpha-beta-depleted transplantation in children. Unique molecular identifiers were used in preparing the TCRbeta library. TCRdb processed the PCR reads anew with MiXCR; each CDR3 protein has one entry. The repertoire has 490,000 or so distinct CDR3 sequences, approximately 13% of them found once; the top ten carry less than 6.5%. V shed 5 bases, J shed 8 bases, and the junction held 10 bases outside the gene matches. The germline gives CDR1 SGHTA, CDR2 FQGNSA. This CDR3 spans 14 amino acids.

This chain uses TRBV7-2 with TRBJ2-3, with TRBD2 identical over 7 bases. Sequencing was performed on PBMCs from the stem cell graft donor, taken from the stem cell graft. The TCR sequence derives from a human donor who donated a stem cell graft to a child with combined immunodeficiency. The CDR3 protein is CASSRRGLAATQYF. As DNA, the CDR3 is TGTGCCAGCAGCCGCCGCGGGCTAGCGGCTACGCAGTATTTT.